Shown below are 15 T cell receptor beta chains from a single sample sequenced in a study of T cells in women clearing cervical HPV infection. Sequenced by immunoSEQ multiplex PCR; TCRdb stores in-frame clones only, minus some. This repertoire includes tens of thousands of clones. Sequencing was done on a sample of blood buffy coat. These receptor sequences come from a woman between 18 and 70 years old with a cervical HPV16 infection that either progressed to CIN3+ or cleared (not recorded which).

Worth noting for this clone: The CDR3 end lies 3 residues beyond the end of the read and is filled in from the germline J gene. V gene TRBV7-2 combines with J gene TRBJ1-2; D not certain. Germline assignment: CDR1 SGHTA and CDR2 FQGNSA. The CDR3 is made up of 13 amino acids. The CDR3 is CASSWREGRDYTF. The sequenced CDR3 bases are TGTGCCAGCAGCTGGCGGGAGGGCCGCGAC. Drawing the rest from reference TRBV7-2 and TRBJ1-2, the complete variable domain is GAGVSQSPSNKVTEKGKDVELRCDPISGHTALYWYRQSLGQGLEFLIYFQGNSAPDKSGLPSDRFSAERTGGSVSTLTIQRTQQEDSAVYLCASSWREGRDYTFGSGTRLTVV.

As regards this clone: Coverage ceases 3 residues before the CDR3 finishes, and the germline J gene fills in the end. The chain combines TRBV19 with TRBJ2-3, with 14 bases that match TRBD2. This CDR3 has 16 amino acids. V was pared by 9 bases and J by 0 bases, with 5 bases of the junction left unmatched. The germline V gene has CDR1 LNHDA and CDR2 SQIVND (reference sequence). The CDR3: CASKGLAGGSTDTQYF. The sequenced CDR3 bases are TGTGCCAGCAAAGGACTAGCGGGGGGCAGCACAGATACG.

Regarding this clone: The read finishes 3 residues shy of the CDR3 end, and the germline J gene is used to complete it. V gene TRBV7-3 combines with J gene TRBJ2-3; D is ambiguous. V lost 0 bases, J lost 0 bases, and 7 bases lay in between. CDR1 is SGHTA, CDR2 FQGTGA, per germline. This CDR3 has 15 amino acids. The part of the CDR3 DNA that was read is TGTGCCAGCAGCTTAACCCCGGGTAGCACAGATACG. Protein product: CASSLTPGSTDT. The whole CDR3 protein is CASSLTPGSTDTQYF.

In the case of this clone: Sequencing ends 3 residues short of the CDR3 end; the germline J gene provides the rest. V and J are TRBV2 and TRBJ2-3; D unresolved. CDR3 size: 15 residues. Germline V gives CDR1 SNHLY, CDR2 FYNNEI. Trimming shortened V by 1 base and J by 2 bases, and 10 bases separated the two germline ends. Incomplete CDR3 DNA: TGTGCCAGCAGTGAAGATCTTGCACACACAGATACG. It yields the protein CASSEDLAHTDT. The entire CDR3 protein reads CASSEDLAHTDTQYF.

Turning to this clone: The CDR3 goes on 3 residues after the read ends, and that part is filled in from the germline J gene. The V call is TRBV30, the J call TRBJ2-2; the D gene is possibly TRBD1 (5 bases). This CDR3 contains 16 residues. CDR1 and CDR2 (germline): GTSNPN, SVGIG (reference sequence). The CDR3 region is CAWSREGTSGANVLFF. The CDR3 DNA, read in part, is TGTGCCTGGAGTAGAGAAGGCACCTCTGGGGCCAACGTG. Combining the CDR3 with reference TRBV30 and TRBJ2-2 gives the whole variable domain SQTIHQWPATLVQPVGSPLSLECTVEGTSNPNLYWYRQAAGRGLQLLFYSVGIGQISSEVPQNLSASRPQDRQFILSSKKLLLSDSGFYLCAWSREGTSGANVLFFGEGSRLTVL.

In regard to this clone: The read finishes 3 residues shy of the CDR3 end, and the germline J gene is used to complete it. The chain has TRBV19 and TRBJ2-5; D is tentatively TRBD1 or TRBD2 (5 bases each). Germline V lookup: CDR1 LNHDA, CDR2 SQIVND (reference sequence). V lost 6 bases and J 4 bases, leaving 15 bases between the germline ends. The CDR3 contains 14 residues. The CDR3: CASSSGEGRETQYF. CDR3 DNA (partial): TGTGCCAGTAGCTCTGGCGAGGGGCGAGAGACC.

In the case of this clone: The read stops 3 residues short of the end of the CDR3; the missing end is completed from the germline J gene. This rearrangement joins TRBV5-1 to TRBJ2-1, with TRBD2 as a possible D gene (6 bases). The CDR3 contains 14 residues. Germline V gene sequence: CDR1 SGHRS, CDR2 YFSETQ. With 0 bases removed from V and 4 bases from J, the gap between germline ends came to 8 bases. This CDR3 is CASSLGGEYNEQFF. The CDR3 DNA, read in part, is TGCGCCAGCAGCTTGGGGGGGGAATACAATGAG.

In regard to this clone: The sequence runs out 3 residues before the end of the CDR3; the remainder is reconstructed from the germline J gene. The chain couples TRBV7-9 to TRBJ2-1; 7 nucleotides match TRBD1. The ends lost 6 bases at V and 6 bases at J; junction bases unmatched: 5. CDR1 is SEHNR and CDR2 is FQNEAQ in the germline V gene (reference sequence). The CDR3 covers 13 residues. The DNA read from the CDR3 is TGTGCCAGCAGTGGACAGGTCCGCAATGAG. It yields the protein CASSGQVRNE. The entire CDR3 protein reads CASSGQVRNEQFF.

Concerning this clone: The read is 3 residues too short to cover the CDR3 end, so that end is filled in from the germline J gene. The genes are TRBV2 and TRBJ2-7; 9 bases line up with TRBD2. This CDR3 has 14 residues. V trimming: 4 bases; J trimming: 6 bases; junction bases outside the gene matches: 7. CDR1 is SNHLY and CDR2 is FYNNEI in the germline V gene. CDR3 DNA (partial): TGTGCCAGCAGTGCACGGCGGGAGGGCACCGAG. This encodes CASSARREGTE. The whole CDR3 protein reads CASSARREGTEQYF.

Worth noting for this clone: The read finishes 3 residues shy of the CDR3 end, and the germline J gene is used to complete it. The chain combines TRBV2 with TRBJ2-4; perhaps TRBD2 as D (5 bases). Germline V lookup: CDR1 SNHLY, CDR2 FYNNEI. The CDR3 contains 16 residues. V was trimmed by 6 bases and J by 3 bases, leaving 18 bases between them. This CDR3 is CASSTAGRGYKNIQYF. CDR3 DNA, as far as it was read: TGTGCCAGCAGCACCGCGGGCCGGGGTTACAAAAACATT.

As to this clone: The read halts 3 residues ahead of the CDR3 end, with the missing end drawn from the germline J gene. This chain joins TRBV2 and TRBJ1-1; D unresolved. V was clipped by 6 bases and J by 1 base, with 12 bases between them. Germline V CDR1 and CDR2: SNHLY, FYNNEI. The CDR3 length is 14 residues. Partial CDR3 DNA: TGTGCCAGCAGAATAACCAGAGAGAACACTGAA. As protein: CASRITRENTE. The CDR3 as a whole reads CASRITRENTEAFF. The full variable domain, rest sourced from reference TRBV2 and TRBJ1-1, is EPEVTQTPSHQVTQMGQEVILRCVPISNHLYFYWYRQILGQKVEFLVSFYNNEISEKSEIFDDQFSVERPDGSNFTLKIRSTKLEDSAMYFCASRITRENTEAFFGQGTRLTVV.

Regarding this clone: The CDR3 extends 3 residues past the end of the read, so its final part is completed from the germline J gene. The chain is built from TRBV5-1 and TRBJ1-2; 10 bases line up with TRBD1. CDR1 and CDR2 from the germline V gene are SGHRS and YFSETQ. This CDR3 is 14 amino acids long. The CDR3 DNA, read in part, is TGCGCCAGCAGCTTGGGGGACAGGGGAGCAGAC. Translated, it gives CASSLGDRGAD. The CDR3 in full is CASSLGDRGADYTF.

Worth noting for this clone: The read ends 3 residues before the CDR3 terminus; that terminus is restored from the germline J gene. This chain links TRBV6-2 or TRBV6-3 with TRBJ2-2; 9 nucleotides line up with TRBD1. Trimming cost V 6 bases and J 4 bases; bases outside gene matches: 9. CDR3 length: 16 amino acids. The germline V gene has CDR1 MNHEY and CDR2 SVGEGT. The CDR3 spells CASSPTGTGLTGELFF. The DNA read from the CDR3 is TGTGCCAGCAGCCCCACCGGGACAGGGCTCACCGGGGAG.

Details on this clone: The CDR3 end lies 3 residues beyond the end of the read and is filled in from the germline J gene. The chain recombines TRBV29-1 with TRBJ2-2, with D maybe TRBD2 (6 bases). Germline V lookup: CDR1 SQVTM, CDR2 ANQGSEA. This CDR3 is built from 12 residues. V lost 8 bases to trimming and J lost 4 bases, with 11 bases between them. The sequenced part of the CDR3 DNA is TGCAGCTTAAGTAGCGGCACCGGGGAG. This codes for CSLSSGTGE. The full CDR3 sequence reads CSLSSGTGELFF.

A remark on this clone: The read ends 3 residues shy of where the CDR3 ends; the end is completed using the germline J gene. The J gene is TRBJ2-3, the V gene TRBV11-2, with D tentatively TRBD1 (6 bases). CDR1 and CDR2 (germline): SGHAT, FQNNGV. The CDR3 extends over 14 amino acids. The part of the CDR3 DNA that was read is TGTGCCAGCAGCTTAGCAGGGGAGAATCAGCCG. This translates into CASSLAGENQP. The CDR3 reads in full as CASSLAGENQPQYF.